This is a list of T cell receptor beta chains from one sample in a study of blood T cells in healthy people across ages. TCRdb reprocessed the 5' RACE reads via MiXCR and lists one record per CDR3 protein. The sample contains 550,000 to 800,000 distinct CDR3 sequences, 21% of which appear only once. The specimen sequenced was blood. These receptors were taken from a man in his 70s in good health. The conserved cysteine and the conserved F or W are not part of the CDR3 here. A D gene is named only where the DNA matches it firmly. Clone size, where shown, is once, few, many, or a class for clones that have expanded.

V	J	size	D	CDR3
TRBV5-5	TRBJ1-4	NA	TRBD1	ASSLLDRDNEKLF
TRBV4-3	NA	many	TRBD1	ASSQEWDRGYEQY
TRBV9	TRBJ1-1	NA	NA	ASSVASRGNTEAF
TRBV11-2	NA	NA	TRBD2	ASSLRGQGFGLAGDNFYEQY
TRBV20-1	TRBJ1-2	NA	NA	SARKNYGYT
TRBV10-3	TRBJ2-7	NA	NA	AISESTGLEQY
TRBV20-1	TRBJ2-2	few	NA	SAREAGVNTGELF
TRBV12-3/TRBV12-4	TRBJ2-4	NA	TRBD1	ASSFSGGLNIQY
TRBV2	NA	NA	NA	ASRPRQYNEQF
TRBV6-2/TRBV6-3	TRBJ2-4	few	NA	ASSYTQIKNIQY
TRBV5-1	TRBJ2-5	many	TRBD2	ASTFQTSGSEETQY
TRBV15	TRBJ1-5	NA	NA	ATSSGPDGQPQH
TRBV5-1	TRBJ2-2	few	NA	ASTPGSEQNTGELF
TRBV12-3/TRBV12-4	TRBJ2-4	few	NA	ASSLFEGPGNIQY
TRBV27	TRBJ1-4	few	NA	ASSFRDTREKLF
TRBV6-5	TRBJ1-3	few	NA	ASSLGVAGNTIY
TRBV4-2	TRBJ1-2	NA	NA	ASSQAGPRSGGYT
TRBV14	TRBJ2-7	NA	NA	ASSQGPKQY
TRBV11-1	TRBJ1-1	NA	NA	ASSARPGTEAF
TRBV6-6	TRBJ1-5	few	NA	ASSPSISGAGALNQPQH
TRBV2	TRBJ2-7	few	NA	ASSDLTGEGYEQY
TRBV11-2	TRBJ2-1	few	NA	ASGDQASSYNEQF
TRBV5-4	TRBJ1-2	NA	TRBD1	ASSSQGLDGYT
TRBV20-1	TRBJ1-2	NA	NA	SARPPENYGYT
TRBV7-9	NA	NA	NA	ASSATELPSYEQY
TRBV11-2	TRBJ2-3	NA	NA	ASRGLGTQY
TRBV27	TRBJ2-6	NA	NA	ASSLREGANVLT
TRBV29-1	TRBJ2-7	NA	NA	SAAGGRGAYEQY
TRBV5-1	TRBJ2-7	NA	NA	ASRPPADSSYEQY
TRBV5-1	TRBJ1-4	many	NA	ASSLGHTTNEKLF
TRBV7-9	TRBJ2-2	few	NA	ASTLSGSNTGELF
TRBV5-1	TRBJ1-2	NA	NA	ASSQGFIYGYT
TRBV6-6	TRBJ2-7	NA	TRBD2	ASSYGAGANEQY
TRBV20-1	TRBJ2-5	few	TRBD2	SARVLTSGSPVQY
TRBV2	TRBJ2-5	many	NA	ASSEARETQY
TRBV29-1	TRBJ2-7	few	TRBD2	TFVPGLAANYEQY
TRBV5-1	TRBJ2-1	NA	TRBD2	ASSSAPSGSSYNEQF
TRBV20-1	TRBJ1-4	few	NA	SASGGEQANEKLF
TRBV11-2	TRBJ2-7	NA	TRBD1	ASSRDRVSLYEQY
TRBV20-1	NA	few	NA	SARDEGRGYEQY
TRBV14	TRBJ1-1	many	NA	ASSPSLNTEAF
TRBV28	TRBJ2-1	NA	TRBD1	ASSVTGGEQF
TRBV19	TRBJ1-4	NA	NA	ASLGPTNEKLF
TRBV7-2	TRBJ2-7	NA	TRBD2	ASSLRTSGWDSYEQY
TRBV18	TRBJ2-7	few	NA	ASSPPWGASGEQY
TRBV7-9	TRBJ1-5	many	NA	ASSFGGRQPQH
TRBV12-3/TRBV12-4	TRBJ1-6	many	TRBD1	ASSRDRGNSPLH
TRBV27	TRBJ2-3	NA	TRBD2	ASSFGLAGTDTQY
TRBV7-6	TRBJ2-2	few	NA	ASSFPSLGTGELF
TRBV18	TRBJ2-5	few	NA	ASSQDRAGRETQY